This T cell receptor (beta chain) was captured by sequencing in a study of blood T cell repertoires in COVID-19. Turning to the study itself: From T cells, B-cell-depleted T cells, or PBMCs came the material, which was cDNA or gDNA.

This clone was observed once. How the authors handled the data: Estimates of nucleated cell counts were drawn from the amplification of reference gene primers. Here immunoSEQ multiplex PCR was the method, and the copy in TCRdb shows in-frame clones only, minus some. The V and J calls and the clone size are those of that table, but D and trimming were determined from the DNA. The data show 150,000 or so clones, with approximately 90% seen just once and 13% held by the top ten. Germline V gene data show CDR1 as ENHRY and CDR2 as SYGVKD. The CDR3 has 14 residues. The V and J ends lost 6 bases and 9 bases, in that order; junction bases with no gene match: 14. It was during active infection that Seattle patients were enrolled and then longitudinally followed.

The TCR comes from a man between 18 and 29 years old with COVID-19, enrolled during active disease. V and J are TRBV10-3 and TRBJ2-7; TRBD1 matches at 7 bases. Sequenced: peripheral blood. In DNA form, the CDR3 reads TGTGCCATCAGGGGGGACAGTGAACTACGAGGGCAGTACTTC. Its translation is CAIRGDSELRGQYF.